The clone carrying this TCR beta chain was counted a few times. Its antigen is still unknown. A junction end diverges from the germline sequence, so it may reflect a read error. The data were obtained in a study of molecular identifiers for immune sequencing clone quantification. Points from the study as a whole: It was shown that clones above 20 RNA copies held over 99% of effector molecules, but under 1% in naive cells. Clone sizes could be underestimated for highly expanded clones when identical TCR molecules share a barcode. Detecting spiked Jurkat TCR RNA from one cell among 1 million or so naive cells was reportedly possible.

The germline CDR1 and CDR2 sequences are SGHDT and YYEEEE. This CDR3 is 15 amino acids long. Construction of naive CD8 libraries employed about 18,000 to 1,100,000 sorted cells together with 10%, 30% or 50% RNA. From the PCR reads, TCRdb called clonotypes with MiXCR, one entry per CDR3 protein. The repertoire consists of around 470,000 distinct CDR3 sequences, with around 23% occurring once and the leading ten covering 0.7% to 0.9%. This chain joins TRBV5-6 and TRBJ1-4; D ambiguous. The sequenced material came from naive CD8+ T cells from blood, with Jurkat cell RNA spiked in. Stated subset: FACS-sorted CD8+CD4-CCR7+CD45RA+ naive T cells. The source is a human donor in good health. Some libraries in this study had Jurkat cell RNA spiked in. CDR3: CATSSRQLFNEKLFF. For the CDR3, the DNA is TGTGCCACCAGCTCAAGACAATTGTTTAATGAAAAACTGTTTTTT. Supplemented by reference TRBV5-6 and TRBJ1-4, the full variable domain reads DAGVTQSPTHLIKTRGQQVTLRCSPKSGHDTVSWYQQALGQGPQFIFQYYEEEERQRGNFPDRFSGHQFPNYSSELNVNALLLGDSALYLCATSSRQLFNEKLFFGSGTQLSVL.